Listed below are T cell receptor beta chains from one sample, sequenced in a study of tumor-infiltrating lymphocytes in primary liver carcinoma. Each CDR3 protein gets one entry after TCRdb re-called the multiplex PCR reads with MiXCR. The table records fewer than 75,000 distinct CDR3 sequences, over 65% of them present only once. Sequencing was carried out using liver tumor tissue from sampling region 2. The source is a man aged 40-49 years with primary liver carcinoma and hepatitis B virus infection. The CDR3 runs from the conserved cysteine through the conserved F or W.

cdr3_aa: CANSSGMGQPQHF
v_call: TRBV12-3/TRBV12-4

cdr3_aa: CSGGDSDLHKQYF
v_call: TRBV29-1

cdr3_aa: CVSSLESFDTQFF
v_call: TRBV5-4

cdr3_aa: CASSLEVYAGGPGSTIYF
v_call: TRBV7-9

cdr3_aa: CASSQTPGGGKLSDTQYF
v_call: TRBV11-2

cdr3_aa: CAWKGDTGELFF
v_call: TRBV30

cdr3_aa: CASCQGGLAGEHYF
v_call: TRBV4-2

cdr3_aa: CASNQDSDPFHGYTF
v_call: TRBV4-1

cdr3_aa: CASSKQIVDFMRDDPNTDTQYF
v_call: TRBV28

cdr3_aa: CSVCRGQYF
v_call: TRBV29-1

cdr3_aa: CASSLEPGPNTEAFF
v_call: TRBV11-2

cdr3_aa: CASSPRTGEQYF
v_call: TRBV5-1

cdr3_aa: CVSSLRGLETQYF
v_call: TRBV5-6

cdr3_aa: CASSQDLGVELFF
v_call: TRBV4-3

cdr3_aa: CASSQEASYGANILTF
v_call: TRBV4-2

cdr3_aa: CASSGNRAVSYEQYF
v_call: TRBV2

cdr3_aa: CATTGTDQAPQHF
v_call: TRBV10-3

cdr3_aa: CDSSSHRDWNTEAFF
v_call: TRBV28

cdr3_aa: CASSEYIGTVNTEVFF
v_call: TRBV19

cdr3_aa: CSVEEMIGGKEIQYF
v_call: TRBV29-1

cdr3_aa: CASGLAGRGIQETRYF
v_call: TRBV5-1

cdr3_aa: CASSQTPYGGKETQYF
v_call: TRBV11-2

cdr3_aa: CASSYSEQRNSYEQYF
v_call: TRBV6-6

cdr3_aa: CASSSPGTSGKSTQYF
v_call: TRBV7-8

cdr3_aa: CASSQDALAADTQYF
v_call: TRBV4-3

cdr3_aa: CTSSSRWTGENEQYF
v_call: TRBV11-2

cdr3_aa: CASSRAASSYNYQFF
v_call: TRBV11-2

cdr3_aa: CVSSLIEGETQYF
v_call: TRBV12-3/TRBV12-4

cdr3_aa: CASSRDRTGELFF
v_call: TRBV6-5

cdr3_aa: CNVAPTGLHEQYF
v_call: TRBV29-1

cdr3_aa: CASSGGLSGNTIYF
v_call: TRBV5-1

cdr3_aa: CASSYQTSRTYNKQFF
v_call: TRBV5-5

cdr3_aa: CATSGLAGYNEQFF
v_call: TRBV10-3

cdr3_aa: CASRPELVGAYNEQFF
v_call: TRBV4-1

cdr3_aa: CASSKGPGTYEQYF
v_call: TRBV5-1

cdr3_aa: CASSLSMGKSYEQYF
v_call: TRBV11-2

cdr3_aa: CSVEPPGSFEQYF
v_call: TRBV29-1

cdr3_aa: CVITKRSGLAGGFSYEYYF
v_call: TRBV10-3

cdr3_aa: CASSFETSGRETQYF
v_call: TRBV11-1

cdr3_aa: CASSLMRRAGELFF
v_call: TRBV28

cdr3_aa: CANSPRGGSTDTQYF
v_call: TRBV6-1

cdr3_aa: CASSFLAGNYEQYF
v_call: TRBV28

cdr3_aa: CASSPLWARDYTF
v_call: TRBV11-2

cdr3_aa: CASSRGTSGASYEQYF
v_call: TRBV4-3

cdr3_aa: CASSYSSISYEQYF
v_call: TRBV6-2/TRBV6-3

cdr3_aa: CASSLESFDAQYF
v_call: TRBV5-4

cdr3_aa: CASSPRRAYEQYF
v_call: TRBV18

cdr3_aa: CASSPGLGLNEQFF
v_call: TRBV7-9

cdr3_aa: CASSFRGAGNTIYF
v_call: TRBV12-3/TRBV12-4

cdr3_aa: CASSTGPAGNTGELFF
v_call: TRBV7-6

cdr3_aa: CAISDILTTYEQYF
v_call: TRBV10-3

cdr3_aa: CASSLWQAEYNEQFF
v_call: TRBV5-1